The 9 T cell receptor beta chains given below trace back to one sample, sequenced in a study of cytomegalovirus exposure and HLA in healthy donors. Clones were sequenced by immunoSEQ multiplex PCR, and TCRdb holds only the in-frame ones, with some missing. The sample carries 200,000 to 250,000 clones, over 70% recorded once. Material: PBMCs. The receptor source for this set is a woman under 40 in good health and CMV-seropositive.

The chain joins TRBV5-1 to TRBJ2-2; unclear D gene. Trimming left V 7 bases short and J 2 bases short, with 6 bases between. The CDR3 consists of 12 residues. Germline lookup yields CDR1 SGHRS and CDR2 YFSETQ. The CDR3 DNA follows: TGCGCCAGCCAACTAAACACCGGGGAGCTGTTTTTT. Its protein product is CASQLNTGELFF.

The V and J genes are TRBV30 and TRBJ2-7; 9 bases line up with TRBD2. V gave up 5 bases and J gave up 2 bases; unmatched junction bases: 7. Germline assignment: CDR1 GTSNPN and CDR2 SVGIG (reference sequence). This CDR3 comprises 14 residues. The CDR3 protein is CAWGISGGAYEQYF. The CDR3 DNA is TGTGCCTGGGGGATTAGCGGGGGAGCCTACGAGCAGTACTTC.

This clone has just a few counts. The CDR3 DNA reads as TGTGCCTGGGAAACGGTAGAGGATTCCTACGAGCAGTACTTC. This translates into CAWETVEDSYEQYF. The rearrangement links TRBV30 to TRBJ2-7; D not certain. From germline, CDR1 is GTSNPN and CDR2 SVGIG (reference sequence). The CDR3 extends over 14 amino acids. V lost 5 bases to trimming and J lost 1 base, with 15 bases between them.

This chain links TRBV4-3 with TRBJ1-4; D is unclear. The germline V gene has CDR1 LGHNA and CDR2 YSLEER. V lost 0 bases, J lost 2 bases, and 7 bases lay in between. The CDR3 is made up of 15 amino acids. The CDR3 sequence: CASSQDTVTNEKLFF. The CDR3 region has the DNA TGCGCCAGCAGCCAAGACACAGTTACTAATGAAAAACTGTTTTTT.

CDR3 protein: CASSTPGSSYEQYF. CDR3 sequence (DNA): TGTGCCAGCAGCACCCCGGGTAGCTCCTACGAGCAGTACTTC. The rearrangement joins TRBV28 to TRBJ2-7; D unresolved. With 6 bases removed from V and 0 bases from J, the gap between germline ends came to 12 bases. Germline V gene lookup returns CDR1 MDHEN and CDR2 SYDVKM. CDR3 size: 14 residues.

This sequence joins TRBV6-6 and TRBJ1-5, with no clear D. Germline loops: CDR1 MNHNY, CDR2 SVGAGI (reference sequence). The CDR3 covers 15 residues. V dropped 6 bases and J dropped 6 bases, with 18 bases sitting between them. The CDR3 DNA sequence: TGTGCCAGCAGGGAACCGGGAGGCCGGGGTCAGCCCCAGCATTTT. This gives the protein CASREPGGRGQPQHF.

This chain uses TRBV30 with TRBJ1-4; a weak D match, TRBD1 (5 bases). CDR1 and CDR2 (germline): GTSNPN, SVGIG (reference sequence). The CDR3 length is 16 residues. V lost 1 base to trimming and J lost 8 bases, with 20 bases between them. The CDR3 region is CAWSAPLQEIQEKLFF. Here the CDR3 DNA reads TGTGCCTGGAGTGCGCCGCTACAGGAGATCCAAGAAAAACTGTTTTTT.

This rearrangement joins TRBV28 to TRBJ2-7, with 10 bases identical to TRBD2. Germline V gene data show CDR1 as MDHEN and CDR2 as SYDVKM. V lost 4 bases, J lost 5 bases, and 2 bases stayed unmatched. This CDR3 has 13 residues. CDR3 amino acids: CASSSSGGDEQYF. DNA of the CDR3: TGTGCCAGCAGTTCCAGCGGGGGGGACGAGCAGTACTTC.

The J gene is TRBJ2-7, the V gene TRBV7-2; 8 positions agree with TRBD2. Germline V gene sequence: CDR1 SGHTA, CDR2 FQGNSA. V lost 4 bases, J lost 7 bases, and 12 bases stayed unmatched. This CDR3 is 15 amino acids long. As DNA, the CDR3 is TGTGCCAGCAGCTCCCAGGTTACGGGAGGGGTTGAGCAGTACTTC. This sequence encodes CASSSQVTGGVEQYF.